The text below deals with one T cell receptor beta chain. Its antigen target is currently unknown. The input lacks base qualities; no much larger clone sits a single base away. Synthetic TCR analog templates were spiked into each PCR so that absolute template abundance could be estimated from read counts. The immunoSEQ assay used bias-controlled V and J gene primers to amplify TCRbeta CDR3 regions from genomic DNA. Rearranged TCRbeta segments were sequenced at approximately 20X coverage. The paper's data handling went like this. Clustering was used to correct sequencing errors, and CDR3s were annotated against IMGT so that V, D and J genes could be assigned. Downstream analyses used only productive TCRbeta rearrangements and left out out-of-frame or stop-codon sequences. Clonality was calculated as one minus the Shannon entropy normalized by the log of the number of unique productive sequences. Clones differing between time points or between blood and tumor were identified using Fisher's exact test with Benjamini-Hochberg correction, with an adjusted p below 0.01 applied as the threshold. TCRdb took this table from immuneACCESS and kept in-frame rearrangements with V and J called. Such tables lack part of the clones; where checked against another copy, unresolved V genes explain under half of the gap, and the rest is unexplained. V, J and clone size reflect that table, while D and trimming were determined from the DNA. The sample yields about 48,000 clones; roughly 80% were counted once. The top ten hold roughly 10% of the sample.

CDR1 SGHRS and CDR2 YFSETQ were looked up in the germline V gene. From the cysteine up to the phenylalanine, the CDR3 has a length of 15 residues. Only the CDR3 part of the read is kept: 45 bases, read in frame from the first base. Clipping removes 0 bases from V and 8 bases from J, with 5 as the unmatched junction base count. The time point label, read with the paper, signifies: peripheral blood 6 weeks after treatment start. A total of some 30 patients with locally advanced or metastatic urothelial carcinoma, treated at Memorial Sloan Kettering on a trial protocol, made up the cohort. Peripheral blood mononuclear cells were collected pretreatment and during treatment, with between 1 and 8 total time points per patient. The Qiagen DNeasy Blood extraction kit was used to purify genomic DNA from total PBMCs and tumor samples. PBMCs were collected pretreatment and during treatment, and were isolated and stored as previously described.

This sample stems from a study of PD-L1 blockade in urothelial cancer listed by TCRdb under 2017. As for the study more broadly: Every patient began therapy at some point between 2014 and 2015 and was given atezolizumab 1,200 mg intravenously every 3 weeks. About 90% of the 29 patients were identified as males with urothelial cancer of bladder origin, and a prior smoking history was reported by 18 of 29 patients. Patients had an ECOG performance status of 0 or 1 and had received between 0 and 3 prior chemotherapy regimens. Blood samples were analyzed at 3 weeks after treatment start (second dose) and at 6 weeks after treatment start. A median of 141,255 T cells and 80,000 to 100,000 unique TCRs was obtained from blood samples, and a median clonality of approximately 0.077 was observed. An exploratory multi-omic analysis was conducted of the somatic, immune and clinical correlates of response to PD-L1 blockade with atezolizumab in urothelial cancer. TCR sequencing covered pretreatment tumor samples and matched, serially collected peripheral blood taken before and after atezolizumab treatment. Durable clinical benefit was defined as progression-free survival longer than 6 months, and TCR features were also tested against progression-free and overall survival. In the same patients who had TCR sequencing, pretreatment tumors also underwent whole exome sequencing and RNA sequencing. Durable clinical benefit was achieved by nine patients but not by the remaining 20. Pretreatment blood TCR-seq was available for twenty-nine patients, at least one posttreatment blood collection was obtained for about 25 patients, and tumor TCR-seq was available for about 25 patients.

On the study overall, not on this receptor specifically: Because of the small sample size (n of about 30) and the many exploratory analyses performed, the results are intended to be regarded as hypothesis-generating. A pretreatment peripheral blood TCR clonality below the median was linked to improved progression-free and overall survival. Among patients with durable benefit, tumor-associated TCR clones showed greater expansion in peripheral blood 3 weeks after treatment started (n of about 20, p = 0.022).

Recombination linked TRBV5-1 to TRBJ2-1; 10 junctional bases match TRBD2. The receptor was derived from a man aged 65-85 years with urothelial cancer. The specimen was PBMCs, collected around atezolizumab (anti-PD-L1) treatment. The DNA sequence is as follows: TGCGCCAGCAGCTTGGGGACTAGCGGCTGGGATGAGCAGTTCTTC. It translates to CASSLGTSGWDEQFF.